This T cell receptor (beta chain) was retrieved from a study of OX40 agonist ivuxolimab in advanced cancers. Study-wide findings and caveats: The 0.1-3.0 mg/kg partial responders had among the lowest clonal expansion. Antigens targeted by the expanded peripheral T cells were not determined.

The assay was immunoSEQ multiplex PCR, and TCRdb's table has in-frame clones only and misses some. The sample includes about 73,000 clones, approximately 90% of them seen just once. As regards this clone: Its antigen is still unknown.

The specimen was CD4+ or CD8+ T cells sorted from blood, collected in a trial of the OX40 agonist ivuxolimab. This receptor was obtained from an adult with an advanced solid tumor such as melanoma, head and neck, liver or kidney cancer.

CDR3 region: CASSGDRANVLTF. The CDR3 DNA is TGTGCCTCGTCCGGGGACAGGGCCAACGTCCTGACTTTC. The chain recombines TRBV30 with TRBJ2-6; D might be TRBD1 (6 bases). Germline CDR1 GTSNPN, CDR2 SVGIG (reference sequence). The length of the CDR3 is 13 residues. Trimming shortened V by 7 bases and J by 5 bases, and 12 bases separated the two germline ends.